This T cell receptor (beta chain) was sequenced in a study of beta chain features in type 1 diabetes. Findings and caveats of the study: Among all four CD4+ subsets, Type 1 diabetes patients had TCRB CDR3s that were moderately but significantly shorter.

Expressed TCRB transcripts were sequenced after all isolated RNA was converted to cDNA. Profiled with immunoSEQ multiplex PCR; TCRdb holds only in-frame clones, not every one. Of about 620,000 clones listed, about 14% are singletons. Trimming pared 1 base from V and 0 bases from J, leaving 9 bases between. The CDR3 contains 15 residues. Germline CDR1 reads MDHEN; CDR2 reads SYDVKM. Regarding this clone: Its specificity is not known.

There was one heparinised blood draw per donor, averaging roughly 0.12 L. The source of this sequence is a man younger than 35 in good health. The chain joins TRBV28 to TRBJ1-1; D is undetermined. Source material: naive CD4+ T cells from blood. CDR3 in DNA: TGTGCCAGCAGTTTATTAACGGCCTTGAACACTGAAGCTTTCTTT. Its protein is CASSLLTALNTEAFF.